The 30 T cell receptor beta chains below were found in one sample sequenced in a study of cytomegalovirus exposure and HLA in healthy donors. Amplification used 60 Vbeta primers and 13 Jbeta primers. Some clones are missing from TCRdb's copy, which holds only in-frame ones; the method was immunoSEQ multiplex PCR. The table includes approximately 170,000 clones, 77% detected once. The sample was PBMCs. The receptors were sampled from a female donor in good health and CMV-seronegative.

The rearrangement links TRBV29-1 to TRBJ2-6, with TRBD1 matching over 9 bases. The V gene's germline CDR1 is SQVTM and CDR2 ANQGSEA. The ends lost 7 bases at V and 0 bases at J; junction bases unmatched: 13. CDR3 length equals 18 residues. The CDR3, as DNA: TGCAGCGAGAGGTACAGGGACAGGGAAAGCTCTGGGGCCAACGTCCTGACTTTC. Its translation: CSERYRDRESSGANVLTF.

The chain recombines TRBV7-3 with TRBJ2-3, with D perhaps TRBD2 (5 bases). CDR1 is SGHTA, CDR2 FQGTGA, per germline. With 5 bases removed from V and 4 bases from J, the gap between germline ends came to 13 bases. This CDR3 has 14 residues. The chain's CDR3 is CASSANAAADTQYF. In DNA form, the CDR3 reads TGTGCCAGCAGCGCGAATGCAGCGGCAGATACGCAGTATTTT.

V is TRBV1 and J is TRBJ2-1; the table's D gene call, TRBD2, was not cross checked with the DNA. TRBV1 is labeled a pseudogene. The CDR3 spans 17 residues. The CDR3 reads CTSSRGDCRGNNNEQFF. The CDR3 DNA sequence: TGCACCAGCAGCCGGGGGGACTGCCGGGGGAACAACAATGAGCAGTTCTTC.

This clone was seen a handful of times. The chain's CDR3 is CASSLGTASYEQYF. The CDR3 coding sequence is TGTGCCAGCAGCTTAGGGACAGCTTCCTACGAGCAGTACTTC. The chain recombines TRBV7-9 with TRBJ2-7, with a tentative D call TRBD1 (6 bases). The CDR3 sequence is 14 residues long. V lost 1 base to trimming and J lost 1 base, with 8 bases between them. The germline gives CDR1 SEHNR, CDR2 FQNEAQ (reference sequence). Complete variable domain (other parts from reference TRBV7-9 and TRBJ2-7): DTGVSQNPRHKITKRGQNVTFRCDPISEHNRLYWYRQTLGQGPEFLTYFQNEAQLEKSRLLSDRFSAERPKGSFSTLEIQRTEQGDSAMYLCASSLGTASYEQYFGPGTRLTVT.

J is TRBJ2-1 and V is TRBV7-2; 8 nucleotides match TRBD1. In germline, CDR1 is SGHTA, CDR2 FQGNSA. CDR3 length equals 13 residues. The V segment lost 3 bases and the J segment 7 bases; nucleotides outside the gene matches: 2. The CDR3 spells CASSFTGGNEQFF. DNA of the CDR3: TGTGCCAGCAGCTTCACAGGGGGAAATGAGCAGTTCTTC.

To note about this clone: The same CDR3 is also encoded by other DNA sequences in this sample. The J gene is TRBJ2-3, the V gene TRBV27; the D gene is possibly TRBD2 (5 bases). The CDR3 covers 14 residues. CDR1 is MNHEY and CDR2 is SMNVEV in the germline V gene (reference sequence). V lost 0 bases, J lost 1 base, and 5 bases lay in between. The CDR3 sequence: CASSLSRGTDTQYF. CDR3 nucleotide sequence: TGTGCCAGCAGTTTATCGCGGGGCACAGATACGCAGTATTTT.

Here the CDR3 DNA reads TGTGCCAGCAGCTTAACCGGGGTTGTGAACACTGAAGCTTTCTTT. Protein product: CASSLTGVVNTEAFF. V is TRBV7-3 and J is TRBJ1-1; D gene unclear. The CDR3 sequence is 15 residues long. Between the trimmed V and J ends, which lost 0 bases and 0 bases, there was a span of 8 bases. Per the germline V gene, CDR1 is SGHTA and CDR2 is FQGTGA.

The chain joins TRBV12-5 to TRBJ2-6; the D gene is possibly TRBD1 (6 bases). The germline V and J ends were trimmed by 6 bases and 2 bases, with 14 bases remaining between them. Germline-derived CDR1 and CDR2 are LGHNT and FRNRAP. The CDR3 covers 16 residues. In DNA, the CDR3 is TGTGCTAGTGGCCAACAGGGTGGGCCTGGGGCCAACGTCCTGACTTTC. Translating it yields CASGQQGGPGANVLTF.

The chain combines TRBV5-1 with TRBJ2-3; TRBD2 matches at 8 bases. This CDR3 has 20 amino acids. The ends lost 0 bases at V and 1 base at J; junction bases unmatched: 16. CDR1 and CDR2 from the germline V gene are SGHRS and YFSETQ. CDR3: CASSLVTAGASWVGTDTQYF. The CDR3 DNA is TGCGCCAGCAGCTTGGTGACAGCGGGGGCCTCCTGGGTAGGCACAGATACGCAGTATTTT.

This clone has more than one count but fewer than ten. J is TRBJ1-4 and V is TRBV4-3; D not certain. The germline V gene has CDR1 LGHNA and CDR2 YSLEER. This CDR3 has 15 residues. Deletions cut 2 bases from V and 8 bases from J, with 15 bases between. The CDR3 nucleotides read TGCGCCAGCAGCCAAATCCGCGGTCCAGACGAAAAACTGTTTTTT. Amino acids: CASSQIRGPDEKLFF.

This CDR3 is CASSPPGQGAFGNTIYF. Here the CDR3 DNA reads TGTGCCAGCAGCCCTCCGGGACAGGGGGCCTTTGGAAACACCATATATTTT. The rearrangement links TRBV28 to TRBJ1-3; TRBD1 agrees at 12 bases. CDR1 and CDR2 from the germline V gene are MDHEN and SYDVKM. CDR3 size: 17 residues. Trimming cost V 6 bases and J 3 bases; bases outside gene matches: 9.

The V gene is TRBV10-3, the J gene TRBJ1-4; 8 bases line up with TRBD1. After removal of 3 bases from V and 6 bases from J, the junction contained 6 bases not matched to a gene. The CDR3 consists of 15 residues. The germline CDR1 and CDR2 sequences are ENHRY and SYGVKD. The CDR3 sequence is CAISDVGTGDEKLFF. The CDR3 nucleotides read TGTGCCATCAGTGACGTCGGGACAGGAGATGAAAAACTGTTTTTT.

The chain is built from TRBV11-2 and TRBJ2-3; 10 positions match TRBD2. The CDR3 consists of 13 residues. Unmatched junction bases numbered 6, after V lost 1 base and J lost 14 bases. Germline V gene sequence: CDR1 SGHAT, CDR2 FQNNGV. CDR3 amino acids: CASSLVPSGGAYF. CDR3 bases: TGTGCCAGCAGCTTAGTCCCTAGCGGGGGCGCGTATTTT. Full variable domain (rest looked up from reference TRBV11-2 and TRBJ2-3): EAGVAQSPRYKIIEKRQSVAFWCNPISGHATLYWYQQILGQGPKLLIQFQNNGVVDDSQLPKDRFSAERLKGVDSTLKIQPAKLEDSAVYLCASSLVPSGGAYFGPGTRLTVL.

The chain joins TRBV5-1 to TRBJ2-1; 8 bases align to TRBD2. This CDR3 region has 15 residues. V trimming: 4 bases; J trimming: 8 bases; junction bases outside the gene matches: 11. Germline values: CDR1 SGHRS, CDR2 YFSETQ. CDR3 DNA: TGCGCCAGCAGCCCCCTAAGCGGGAGTTGGCATGAGCAGTTCTTC. The encoded protein is CASSPLSGSWHEQFF.

The J gene is TRBJ1-1, the V gene TRBV7-8, with 8 bases matching TRBD1. The CDR3 contains 13 residues. Germline V gene sequence: CDR1 SGHVS, CDR2 FQNEAQ. J lost 5 bases, V lost 4 bases, and 3 bases had no gene match. For the CDR3, the DNA is TGTGCCAGCAGCTCGTACAGGGGGACTGAAGCTTTCTTT. Protein sequence: CASSSYRGTEAFF.

Worth noting for this clone: This specimen includes other DNA sequences encoding the same CDR3. V usage is TRBV18 and J usage is TRBJ2-5; D gene unclear. The V gene's germline CDR1 is KGHSH and CDR2 LQKENI. CDR3 length equals 13 residues. V lost 6 bases and J 3 bases, leaving 11 bases between the germline ends. CDR3: CASSPGLKETQYF. The CDR3 DNA reads TGTGCCAGCTCCCCAGGCCTCAAAGAGACCCAGTACTTC. The whole variable domain, remainder taken from reference TRBV18 and TRBJ2-5, is NAGVMQNPRHLVRRRGQEARLRCSPMKGHSHVYWYRQLPEEGLKFMVYLQKENIIDESGMPKERFSAEFPKEGPSILRIQQVVRGDSAAYFCASSPGLKETQYFGPGTRLLVL.

The chain carries TRBV12-5 and TRBJ2-3; D remains unclear. The CDR3 has 13 residues. Trimming shortened V by 3 bases and J by 0 bases, and 4 bases separated the two germline ends. Germline V gene data show CDR1 as LGHNT and CDR2 as FRNRAP. CDR3 residues: CASGFGSTDTQYF. DNA for the CDR3: TGTGCTAGTGGTTTCGGGAGCACAGATACGCAGTATTTT.

This clone was detected only once. The chain has TRBV25-1 and TRBJ1-2; 11 bases fit TRBD1. The V gene's germline CDR1 is MGHDK and CDR2 SYGVNS. The CDR3 totals 15 residues. Trimming removed 8 bases from V and 5 bases from J; junction bases left unmatched: 10. CDR3 in amino acids: CASAFGQGAGYGYTF. The CDR3 DNA is TGTGCCAGCGCTTTTGGACAGGGGGCTGGTTATGGCTACACCTTC.

The chain recombines TRBV10-1 with TRBJ2-1, with 11 nucleotides matching TRBD2. Looked up from germline, CDR1 is WNHNN and CDR2 is SYGVQD (reference sequence). V shed 6 bases, J shed 7 bases, and the junction held 11 bases outside the gene matches. The CDR3 is 16 amino acids. The CDR3 DNA is TGCGCCAGCAGCCCCTTACTAGCGGGAGACGGGAATGAGCAGTTCTTC. It specifies CASSPLLAGDGNEQFF.

The chain uses TRBV19 and TRBJ2-7; 7 bases fit TRBD1. Germline V lookup: CDR1 LNHDA, CDR2 SQIVND (reference sequence). V lost 8 bases, J lost 0 bases, and 7 bases stayed unmatched. CDR3 length equals 14 residues. CDR3 coding DNA: TGTGCCAGTGCCCCCAGGGGGAGCTCCTACGAGCAGTACTTC. Translated, it gives CASAPRGSSYEQYF.

V usage is TRBV29-1 and J usage is TRBJ1-2; no reliable D call. This CDR3 contains 12 residues. Trimming left V 3 bases short and J 7 bases short, with 12 bases between. In germline, CDR1 is SQVTM, CDR2 ANQGSEA. The CDR3 nucleotides read TGCAGCGTTGACGGGGTGTCTCCTGGCTACACCTTC. The encoded protein is CSVDGVSPGYTF.

This chain uses TRBV30 with TRBJ2-7, with TRBD1 identical over 8 bases. The CDR3 totals 14 residues. CDR1 and CDR2 from the germline V gene are GTSNPN and SVGIG (reference sequence). V lost 1 base and J lost 6; bases outside the gene matches: 8. CDR3 nucleotides: TGTGCCTGGAGTGCGGTACAGGGGGTCGGCGAGCAGTACTTC. This translates into CAWSAVQGVGEQYF.

This rearrangement joins TRBV29-1 to TRBJ2-5; possibly TRBD1 for D (6 bases). The CDR3 totals 11 residues. Germline loops: CDR1 SQVTM, CDR2 ANQGSEA. Trimming removed 4 bases from V and 5 bases from J, with 8 bases in between. The CDR3 coding sequence is TGCAGCGTTGCAGGGGTCGAGACCCAGTACTTC. Protein: CSVAGVETQYF.

The chain couples TRBV5-6 to TRBJ2-7, with 11 bases fitting TRBD2. Germline V gene lookup returns CDR1 SGHDT and CDR2 YYEEEE. This CDR3 has 15 residues. The trim removed 7 bases at V and 3 bases at J, leaving 9 bases unmatched. This CDR3 is CASGNIAGGNYEQYF. For the CDR3, the DNA is TGTGCCAGCGGAAACATAGCGGGAGGGAACTACGAGCAGTACTTC.

The chain employs TRBV7-2 and TRBJ1-4; D call uncertain. V was pared by 2 bases and J by 6 bases, with 16 bases between. This CDR3 is built from 16 residues. CDR1 SGHTA and CDR2 FQGNSA come from the germline V gene. DNA for the CDR3: TGTGCCAGCAGCTTATATGGGTTAGGAGAGGATGAAAAACTGTTTTTT. It encodes CASSLYGLGEDEKLFF. The whole variable domain, remainder taken from reference TRBV7-2 and TRBJ1-4, is GAGVSQSPSNKVTEKGKDVELRCDPISGHTALYWYRQSLGQGLEFLIYFQGNSAPDKSGLPSDRFSAERTGGSVSTLTIQRTQQEDSAVYLCASSLYGLGEDEKLFFGSGTQLSVL.

The rearrangement links TRBV4-3 to TRBJ2-7, with 7 positions matching TRBD2. Germline V gene lookup returns CDR1 LGHNA and CDR2 YSLEER. The ends lost 4 bases at V and 6 bases at J; junction bases unmatched: 12. This CDR3 contains 15 residues. CDR3 loop: CASSPSVDLAGEQYF. The CDR3 coding sequence is TGCGCCAGCAGCCCCTCCGTAGACTTAGCGGGCGAGCAGTACTTC.

V usage is TRBV19 and J usage is TRBJ1-2; D gene unclear. This CDR3 has 14 amino acids. V was clipped by 1 base and J by 4 bases, with 10 bases between them. Germline CDR1 and CDR2: LNHDA and SQIVND (reference sequence). The DNA of the CDR3 is TGTGCCAGTAGTATAGGTACAGAAACCTATGGCTACACCTTC. Its protein product is CASSIGTETYGYTF.

V and J are TRBV5-8 and TRBJ2-1; 9 nucleotides line up with TRBD2. The germline CDR1 and CDR2 sequences are SGHTS and YDEGEE. CDR3 length: 15 residues. With 2 bases clipped from V and 6 bases from J, the junction kept 6 bases outside the gene matches. CDR3 DNA: TGTGCCAGCAGCTTCGGGACTAGCACCTCCAATGAGCAGTTCTTC. Amino acid sequence: CASSFGTSTSNEQFF.

This chain uses TRBV5-4 with TRBJ1-2, with D uncertain. CDR1 is SGHNT and CDR2 is YYREEE in the germline V gene (reference sequence). Trimming stripped 0 bases from V and 8 bases from J, with 11 bases between. The length of the CDR3 is 13 residues. The DNA for the CDR3 is TGTGCCAGCAGCTTGGACATTGTTTTCGGCTACACCTTC. Translation gives CASSLDIVFGYTF.

This rearrangement joins TRBV10-3 to TRBJ2-3; 9 bases are shared with TRBD1. Trimming removed 4 bases from V and 1 base from J; junction bases left unmatched: 3. The CDR3 length is 15 residues. Germline assignment: CDR1 ENHRY and CDR2 SYGVKD. The chain's CDR3 is CAISAGQGGTDTQYF. CDR3 nucleotide sequence: TGTGCCATCAGTGCGGGACAGGGAGGCACAGATACGCAGTATTTT.